The rows below give T cell receptor beta chains drawn from one sample of a study of beta chain features in type 1 diabetes. Data came from immunoSEQ multiplex PCR; TCRdb stores just in-frame clones and leaves some out. The repertoire consists of a few hundred thousand clones, with 8.5% to 10% occurring once and the leading ten covering roughly 0.6%. Input material: central memory CD4+ T cells from blood. The source of these receptors is a young man with type 1 diabetes. Both conserved end residues are part of each CDR3. The D gene is left open where the match is weak. Size tells how often a clone was seen (once, few, many) or the class of an expanded clone, and some rows leave it out.

>TRBV5-8|few|TRBD1|TRBJ2-4|15
TGTGCCAGCAGCAGGGGACAGGGTAGACAAAACATTCAGTACTTC
CASSRGQGRQNIQYF
>TRBV6-1|few|-|TRBJ2-7|13
TGTGCCAGCAGTGAATACCAGGTCTACGAGCAGTACTTC
CASSEYQVYEQYF
>TRBV6-5|-|TRBD1|TRBJ2-7|15
TGTGCCAGCAGGCCCGGGACAGGGAATACCTACGAGCAGTACTTC
CASRPGTGNTYEQYF
>TRBV19|-|-|TRBJ2-3|13
TGTGCCAGTAAAGAGATCTTCACAGATACGCAGTATTTT
CASKEIFTDTQYF
>TRBV7-9|-|TRBD1|TRBJ2-1|14
TGTGCCAGCAGCTTAGTCCAGGGGGAGAGCGAGCAGTTCTTC
CASSLVQGESEQFF
>TRBV10-3|few|-|TRBJ2-7|13
TGTGCCAGTACAGATCTCCAGTCCTACGAGCAGTACTTC
CASTDLQSYEQYF
>TRBV7-6|-|-|TRBJ2-1|15
TGTGCCAGCAGCTCAGCGGTGAGCTCCTACAATGAGCAGTTCTTC
CASSSAVSSYNEQFF
>TRBV28|-|-|TRBJ2-7|14
TGTGCCAGCAGCGAGAGCGGGACAGCCTACGAGCAGTACTTC
CASSESGTAYEQYF
>TRBV6-5|-|-|TRBJ1-1|12
TGTGCCATCAGTGTAGAGAAACAGGAAGCTTTCTTT
CAISVEKQEAFF
>TRBV7-2|few|-|TRBJ1-3|13
TGTGCCAGCAGCTTATTAACTGGAAACACCATATATTTT
CASSLLTGNTIYF
>TRBV7-9|-|-|TRBJ1-4|15
TGTGCCAGCAGTAAGCTAGAGGCGCGGAATGAAAAACTGTTTTTT
CASSKLEARNEKLFF
>TRBV6-4|few|TRBD1|TRBJ2-1|16
TGTGCCAGCAGTGACTTTGCCGGGACAGGGTCCAATGAGCAGTTCTTC
CASSDFAGTGSNEQFF
>TRBV5-1|few|-|TRBJ2-5|14
TGCGCCAGCAGCTCACAGGACCAGGAGGAGACCCAGTACTTC
CASSSQDQEETQYF
>TRBV30|few|TRBD1|TRBJ1-3|14
TGTGCCTGGAGCTCACAGGGGGCTGGAAACACCATATATTTT
CAWSSQGAGNTIYF
>TRBV14|-|TRBD2|TRBJ2-7|15
TGTGCCAGCAGCCAAAGGACTAGCGGGGCCTACGAGCAGTACTTC
CASSQRTSGAYEQYF
>TRBV18|few|TRBD1|TRBJ1-5|15
TGTGCCAGCTCACCAGCGACAGGGGGTCGGCAGCCCCAGCATTTT
CASSPATGGRQPQHF
>TRBV9|-|-|TRBJ2-7|14
TGTGCCAGCAGCGGACGACTGAGCTCCTACGAGCAGTACTTC
CASSGRLSSYEQYF
>TRBV5-1|few|TRBD1|TRBJ2-1|16
TGCGCCAGCAGCCCGAGGACAGGGGGAAATTGGAATGAGCAGTTCTTC
CASSPRTGGNWNEQFF
>TRBV7-2|-|-|TRBJ1-1|15
TGTGCCAGCAGCTTCCCGGGGGGTGGGGACACTGAAGCTTTCTTT
CASSFPGGGDTEAFF
>TRBV7-3|-|-|TRBJ2-1|15
TGTGCCAGCAGTCCAGGGGGGATGGCAGGCAATGAGCAGTTCTTC
CASSPGGMAGNEQFF
>TRBV5-1|-|-|TRBJ2-5|13
TGCGCCAGCAGCTTGCCTGGGGGGGAGACCCAGTACTTC
CASSLPGGETQYF
>TRBV11-2|-|-|TRBJ1-1|15
TGTGCCAGCAGCTTAGCGCTGGGGCCGAACACTGAAGCTTTCTTT
CASSLALGPNTEAFF
>TRBV11-1|few|TRBD1|TRBJ1-5|13
TGTGCCAGCAGCTTAGACAGGGGGGCGCCCCAGCATTTT
CASSLDRGAPQHF
>TRBV27|-|-|TRBJ2-7|15
TGTGCCAGCAGTATAGGGCGACAAGAAGTATACGAGCAGTACTTC
CASSIGRQEVYEQYF
>TRBV6-1|-|-|TRBJ1-1|12
TGTGCCAGCAGTGAAGTCGGAACTGAAGCTTTCTTT
CASSEVGTEAFF
>TRBV29-1|few|TRBD2|TRBJ2-1|13
TGCAGCGTTGACGGGAGGCCTTACAATGAGCAGTTCTTC
CSVDGRPYNEQFF
>TRBV9|few|-|TRBJ2-7|13
TGTGCCAGCAGCGCCTCCCCAGCAGGCGAGCAGTACTTC
CASSASPAGEQYF
>TRBV30|few|-|TRBJ1-1|13
TGTGCCTGGAGTGTAATCGAGGACACTGAAGCTTTCTTT
CAWSVIEDTEAFF
>TRBV5-6|few|-|TRBJ2-7|17
TGTGCCAGCAGCTCCACTGTAAAGAGGGAGGCCACCTACGAGCAGTACTTC
CASSSTVKREATYEQYF
>TRBV7-8|-|TRBD1|TRBJ1-3|16
TGTGCCAGCAGCGCAGAGGGACAGGCAAGGGGAAACACCATATATTTT
CASSAEGQARGNTIYF
>TRBV15|many|-|TRBJ2-2|14
TGTGCCACCAGCAGAGGCGGAAGTGACGGGGAGCTGTTTTTT
CATSRGGSDGELFF
>TRBV4-3|-|TRBD2|TRBJ2-5|18
TGCGCCAGCAGCCAAGATGGGCTAGCGGGAGGCCGGAGGGAGACCCAGTACTTC
CASSQDGLAGGRRETQYF
>TRBV10-3|few|TRBD1|TRBJ2-5|15
TGTGCCATCAGTGATTCAACAGGGGCCGCCGAGACCCAGTACTTC
CAISDSTGAAETQYF
>TRBV28|-|TRBD2|TRBJ2-7|15
TGTGCCAGCAGTTTACCGAGAGGGAGGGTTGACGAGCAGTACTTC
CASSLPRGRVDEQYF
>TRBV7-3|-|-|TRBJ1-1|15
TGTGCCAGCAGCTTAGAGCCCCGGGTGAACACTGAAGCTTTCTTT
CASSLEPRVNTEAFF
>TRBV28|few|TRBD1|TRBJ2-7|15
TGTGCCAGCAGCCGTCCTCGGGGACAGGGGAACGAGCAGTACTTC
CASSRPRGQGNEQYF
>TRBV21-1|-|-|TRBJ2-6|23
TGTGCCAGCAGCAAAGCGCTAGGGCAGGGGGACCCTCCGACCTGCTCTGGGGCCAACGTCCTGACTTTC
CASSKALGQGDPPTCSGANVLTF
>TRBV7-2|few|TRBD2|TRBJ2-1|16
TGTGCCAGCAGCCCCCTCGGGACTAGCGGATACAATGAGCAGTTCTTC
CASSPLGTSGYNEQFF
>TRBV2|-|-|TRBJ1-3|13
TGTGCCAGCAGTGACCCCCCTGGAAACACCATATATTTT
CASSDPPGNTIYF
>TRBV6-5|-|TRBD2|TRBJ2-7|15
TGTGCCAGCAGCCGCGGACTAGCGGGAGAGGCCGAGCAGTACTTC
CASSRGLAGEAEQYF
>TRBV5-1|few|-|TRBJ2-2|15
TGCGCCAGCAGCACCGGACAGTCGAACACCGGGGAGCTGTTTTTT
CASSTGQSNTGELFF
>TRBV28|few|-|TRBJ1-2|13
TGTGCCAGCAGCCTGGAGCCGGCCTATGGCTACACCTTC
CASSLEPAYGYTF
>TRBV28|-|-|TRBJ1-5|17
TGTGCCAGCAGTTTAACCCATACAACACGGGGCGGTCAGCCCCAGCATTTT
CASSLTHTTRGGQPQHF
>TRBV6-1|-|-|TRBJ1-2|14
TGTGCCAGCAGGGAGGGGACACGCCAAAATGGCTACACCTTC
CASREGTRQNGYTF
>TRBV29-1|few|-|TRBJ2-6|14
TGCAGCGTTGTAGGAGGAGGTGGGGCCAACGTCCTGACTTTC
CSVVGGGGANVLTF
>TRBV11-2|few|-|TRBJ1-3|13
TGTGCCAGCAGCCAGGGGTCTGGAAACACCATATATTTT
CASSQGSGNTIYF
>TRBV7-2|few|-|TRBJ2-1|17
TGTGCCAGCAGCTTAGCGGGATCCTGGGCGGGGTACAATGAGCAGTTCTTC
CASSLAGSWAGYNEQFF
>TRBV5-1|few|-|TRBJ1-1|14
TGCGCCAGCAGCTTGGGGGGTCAGATCACTGAAGCTTTCTTT
CASSLGGQITEAFF
>TRBV29-1|-|-|TRBJ2-7|14
TGCAGCGTAAAGCAGGGCACGGGATTGGGCGAGCAGTACTTC
CSVKQGTGLGEQYF
>TRBV5-1|few|-|TRBJ1-2|15
TGCGCCAGCAGCTTCGACCCGGACAGCAACTATGGCTACACCTTC
CASSFDPDSNYGYTF
>TRBV28|-|TRBD1|TRBJ1-2|14
TGTGCCAGCAGTTCGGGACAGAAAAACTATGGCTACACCTTC
CASSSGQKNYGYTF
>TRBV29-1|few|-|TRBJ1-1|12
TGCAGCGTCAGCCAGGGAAGTGCTGAAGCTTTCTTT
CSVSQGSAEAFF
>TRBV9|few|-|TRBJ1-1|14
TGTGCCAGCAGCGAGACCAGGGCGAACACTGAAGCTTTCTTT
CASSETRANTEAFF
>TRBV6-1|many|-|TRBJ1-5|13
TGTGCCAGCAGTGAAGCGGGTATTGGCCCCCAGCATTTT
CASSEAGIGPQHF
>TRBV5-1|-|-|TRBJ2-3|15
TGCGCCAGCAGCTCCTTCAGCGTGGGGACAGATACGCAGTATTTT
CASSSFSVGTDTQYF
>TRBV27|few|-|TRBJ2-3|15
TGTGCCACCGCTACCGAGAGGGCCTTCACAGATACGCAGTATTTT
CATATERAFTDTQYF
>TRBV7-9|many|TRBD2|TRBJ2-6|19
TGTGCCAGCAGCCCGGGACTAGCGGGAGCGAGTTCTGGGGCCAACGTCCTGACTTTC
CASSPGLAGASSGANVLTF
>TRBV29-1|many|-|TRBJ1-1|13
TGCAGCGTTGAAAGACAGGTCGGGGCTGAAGCTTTCTTT
CSVERQVGAEAFF
>TRBV18|few|-|TRBJ2-7|14
TGTGCCAGCTCAACACTACCAGGGGTCTACGAGCAGTACTTC
CASSTLPGVYEQYF
>TRBV5-1|-|-|TRBJ2-5|13
TGCGCCAGCAGCTTGCCAGGGGAAGAGACCCAGTACTTC
CASSLPGEETQYF